This T cell receptor beta chain appears in the sequencing data of a study of blood T cell repertoires in COVID-19. Study background: The United States, Italy and Spain provided the acute and convalescent COVID-19 samples. T cells, B-cell-depleted T cells, or PBMCs provided the cDNA or gDNA that served as material.

In the authors' methods: Amplification from reference gene primers served as the basis for estimated nucleated cell counts. Using immunoSEQ multiplex PCR, the repertoire was profiled, and TCRdb retains in-frame clones only, with some absent. V, J and clone size are those of that table, while D and trimming were read from the DNA. The table lists approximately 54,000 clones, more than 75% of them singletons. The V and J ends lost 5 bases and 7 bases, in that order; junction bases with no gene match: 21. The germline V gene encodes CDR1 SGHAT and CDR2 FQNNGV. CDR3 length: 19 amino acids. The rearrangement links TRBV11-2 to TRBJ2-1, with 9 bases lining up with TRBD1. The receptor comes from a human donor in a cohort sampled during active COVID-19. What was sequenced was peripheral blood. The CDR3 bases are TGTGCCAGCAGCGAAGGGACAGGGCGCAGCGGAGGGAGGGTGAATGAGCAGTTCTTC. Its protein is CASSEGTGRSGGRVNEQFF.